The rows below give T cell receptor beta chains drawn from one sample of a study of Ad26.COV2.S vaccination and SARS-CoV-2 variants. Assay used: immunoSEQ multiplex PCR; TCRdb lists only in-frame clones, some missing. The sample carries around 300,000 clones, roughly 91% recorded once. The sample was peripheral blood, taken in a trial of Ad26.COV2.S vaccine versus placebo. These receptors were collected from a person between 18 and 59 years old who received the Ad26.COV2.S COVID-19 vaccine or a placebo. Both conserved end residues are part of each CDR3. Each record gives: J gene, V gene, D gene, clone size, CDR3 DNA, CDR3 protein. D genes are given only for firm matches. Not all rows give a size; the values are once, few, many and, for expanded clones, a class.

>TRBJ1-2|TRBV11-2|NA|NA
TGTGCCAGCAGCTTCTCCCCGTACAGCTTACTAGGCTACACCTTC
CASSFSPYSLLGYTF
>TRBJ1-2|TRBV19|TRBD1|NA
TGTGCCAGTAGTATGGACAGGACCAACTATGGCTACACCTTC
CASSMDRTNYGYTF
>TRBJ2-7|TRBV4-1|NA|NA
TGCGCCAGCAGCCAAGCCGCTATTAAGCAGGCTGCCTACGAGCAGTACTTC
CASSQAAIKQAAYEQYF
>TRBJ1-5|TRBV18|NA|NA
TGTGCCAGCTCTCAGCAGGCTCGGGGAGGCAATCAGCCCCAGCATTTT
CASSQQARGGNQPQHF
>TRBJ2-1|TRBV5-1|TRBD2|NA
TGCGCCAGCAGCCCTAGCGGGGATAACTCCTACAATGAGCAGTTCTTC
CASSPSGDNSYNEQFF
>TRBJ1-6|TRBV5-4|TRBD1|few
TGTGCCAGCAGCTTGGTGTCGGGGACAGGGGGCAATTCACCCCTCCACTTT
CASSLVSGTGGNSPLHF
>TRBJ1-2|TRBV19|TRBD1|NA
TGTGCCAGTAAGGGGGACAGGCACTATGGCTACACCTTC
CASKGDRHYGYTF
>TRBJ2-3|TRBV20-1|NA|NA
TGCAGTGCTAGTATTAATTGGGGCACAGATACGCAGTATTTT
CSASINWGTDTQYF
>TRBJ2-1|TRBV6-5|NA|NA
TGTGCCAGCAGTTACTCGTACTCCTACAATGAGCAGTTCTTC
CASSYSYSYNEQFF
>TRBJ2-2|TRBV19|NA|NA
TGTGCCAGTAGAGTGGCAGCGAACACCGGGGAGCTGTTTTTT
CASRVAANTGELFF
>TRBJ1-6|TRBV6-1|TRBD1|NA
TGTGCCAGCAGTGAGAGGACAGGGATAGGCTCACCCCTCCACTTT
CASSERTGIGSPLHF
>TRBJ1-2|TRBV3-1/TRBV3-2|NA|NA
TGTGCCAGCAGCCAAGACACCCTAACTAACTATGGCTACACCTTC
CASSQDTLTNYGYTF
>TRBJ1-5|TRBV7-9|TRBD1|NA
TGTGCCAGCAGCATGGGGACAGGGGATGGACAGCCCCAGCATTTT
CASSMGTGDGQPQHF
>TRBJ2-7|TRBV11-2|NA|few
TGTGCCAGCAGCTTAAGTACAAGCCAGGACGAGCAGTACTTC
CASSLSTSQDEQYF
>TRBJ1-1|TRBV19|NA|NA
TGTGCCAGTAGCGGGGAGCTGAACACTGAAGCTTTCTTT
CASSGELNTEAFF
>TRBJ2-2|TRBV9|NA|NA
TGTGCCAGCAGCGTAGGCCCCCTAAACACCGGGGAGCTGTTTTTT
CASSVGPLNTGELFF
>TRBJ1-1|TRBV4-1|TRBD1|NA
TGCGCCAGCAGCCAAGGACCGACAGGGCCGAACACTGAAGCTTTCTTT
CASSQGPTGPNTEAFF
>TRBJ1-3|TRBV4-1|TRBD1|NA
TGCGCCAGCAGCCAAGCCGGGACAGGGTTTGGAAACACCATATATTTT
CASSQAGTGFGNTIYF
>TRBJ2-7|TRBV19|TRBD1|NA
TGTGCCAGTAGTAAGGGGACAGGGCTTACCTACGAGCAGTACTTC
CASSKGTGLTYEQYF
>TRBJ2-1|TRBV5-1|TRBD1|NA
TGCGCCAGCAGCTTAACCGGGACAGGGGGCTCAAATGAGCAGTTCTTC
CASSLTGTGGSNEQFF
>TRBJ1-2|TRBV6-2/TRBV6-3|NA|NA
TGTGCCAGCAGCCCTCATGCTACCCTCAGTAACTATGGCTACACCTTC
CASSPHATLSNYGYTF
>TRBJ2-3|TRBV5-1|TRBD1|NA
TGCGCCAGCAGCTTGGGACAGGGAAGAGATACGCAGTATTTT
CASSLGQGRDTQYF
>TRBJ1-2|TRBV6-6|TRBD1|NA
TGTGCCAGCAGTCTGGACAGGGACAACTATGGCTACACCTTC
CASSLDRDNYGYTF
>TRBJ2-3|TRBV30|TRBD2|NA
TGTGCCTGGAGTTTTGGAGGTAGCGGGAGCAAGGATACGCAGTATTTT
CAWSFGGSGSKDTQYF
>TRBJ2-7|TRBV3-1/TRBV3-2|NA|once
TGTGCCAGCAGCCTGGGCGGGCCGAGGAGGGACTCCGCCTACGAGCAGTACTTC
CASSLGGPRRDSAYEQYF
>TRBJ1-2|TRBV15|NA|NA
TGTGCCACCAGCAGAGAGTCAGGGAAACTTGGCTACACCTTC
CATSRESGKLGYTF
>TRBJ2-1|TRBV19|TRBD2|NA
TGTGCCAGTATAGGCCCGGGGGGTAATGAGCAGTTCTTC
CASIGPGGNEQFF
>TRBJ2-3|TRBV10-2|NA|NA
TGCGCCAGCAGTGAATCACGCGGGGATACGCAGTATTTT
CASSESRGDTQYF
>TRBJ1-1|TRBV24-1|NA|NA
TGTGCCACCAGTGATGGGCAGGGGAACACTGAAGCTTTCTTT
CATSDGQGNTEAFF
>TRBJ2-5|TRBV29-1|NA|once
TGCAGCGTTGAAGATCGGGAGACCCAGTACTTC
CSVEDRETQYF
>TRBJ1-4|TRBV5-1|TRBD1|NA
TGCGCCAGCAGCTTGGATCAAGGGGGCGGTGAAAAACTGTTTTTT
CASSLDQGGGEKLFF
>TRBJ2-3|TRBV6-5|TRBD2|NA
TGTGCCAGCTCTAGCGGACCCGGCGCGAATACGCAGTATTTT
CASSSGPGANTQYF
>TRBJ2-3|TRBV19|TRBD2|few
TGTGCCAGTAGTATTAAACCCGGACTAGTAACGCAGTATTTT
CASSIKPGLVTQYF
>TRBJ1-5|TRBV27|NA|NA
TGTGCCAGCAGCTTGACAGTATTTCAGCCCCAGCATTTT
CASSLTVFQPQHF
>TRBJ2-7|TRBV4-1|TRBD1|NA
TGCGCCAGCAGCCAAAGTCCAGGGGGCTCCTACGAGCAGTACTTC
CASSQSPGGSYEQYF
>TRBJ2-4|TRBV4-3|TRBD1|NA
TGCGCCAGCAGCCAGGACAGGGGGAAAAACATTCAGTACTTC
CASSQDRGKNIQYF
>TRBJ1-2|TRBV14|NA|NA
TGTGCCAGCAGCCAAGATGTTGGTAGTAGCGGCTACACCTTC
CASSQDVGSSGYTF
>TRBJ2-2|TRBV5-5|NA|NA
TGTGCCAGCAGCCACACAATGACTCGTCGATCGAACACCGGGGAGCTGTTTTTT
CASSHTMTRRSNTGELFF
>TRBJ1-3|TRBV3-1/TRBV3-2|NA|NA
TGTGCCAGCAGAAGGGAGGGATCAGGAAACACCATATATTTT
CASRREGSGNTIYF
>TRBJ1-6|TRBV7-9|NA|NA
TGTGCCAGCCTCCCCCCCGAAGGATCACCCCTCCACTTT
CASLPPEGSPLHF
>TRBJ2-1|TRBV5-4|NA|NA
TGTGCCAGCAGCTTTGGGAGCTCCTACAATGAGCAGTTCTTC
CASSFGSSYNEQFF
>TRBJ2-7|TRBV10-3|NA|NA
TGTGCCATCAGTGATACCGGGACGGGATCCTACGAGCAGTACTTC
CAISDTGTGSYEQYF
>TRBJ2-1|TRBV29-1|TRBD2|few
TGCAGCGCTCTGTTGGGGACTAGCGGGAGATCCTTCTACAATGAGCAGTTCTTC
CSALLGTSGRSFYNEQFF